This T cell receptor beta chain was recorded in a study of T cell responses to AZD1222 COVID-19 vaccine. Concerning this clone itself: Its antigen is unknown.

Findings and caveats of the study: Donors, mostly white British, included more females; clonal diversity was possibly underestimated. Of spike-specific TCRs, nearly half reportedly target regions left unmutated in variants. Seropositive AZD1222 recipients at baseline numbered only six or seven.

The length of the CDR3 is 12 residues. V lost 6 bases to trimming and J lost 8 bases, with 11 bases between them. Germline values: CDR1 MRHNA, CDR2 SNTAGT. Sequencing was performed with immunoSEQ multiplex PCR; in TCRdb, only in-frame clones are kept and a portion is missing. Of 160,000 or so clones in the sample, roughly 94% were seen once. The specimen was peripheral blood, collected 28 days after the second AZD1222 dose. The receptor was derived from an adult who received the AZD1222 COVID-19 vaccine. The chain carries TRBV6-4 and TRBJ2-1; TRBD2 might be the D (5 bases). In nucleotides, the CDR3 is TGTGCCAGCAGGGGTGGGGAGCATGAGCAGTTCTTC. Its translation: CASRGGEHEQFF.